Listed below are T cell receptor beta chains from one sample, sequenced in a study of tumor-infiltrating lymphocytes in primary liver carcinoma. TCRdb reprocessed the multiplex PCR reads via MiXCR and lists one record per CDR3 protein. Found here are about 180,000 distinct CDR3 sequences, over 50% of them singletons; the top ten hold 72%. The sample consisted of peripheral blood. These receptors came from a man aged 40-49 years with primary liver carcinoma and hepatitis B virus infection. CDR3s include the opening cysteine and the closing phenylalanine or tryptophan. D genes are given only for firm matches. Only part of the rows carry a size: once, few, many, or a class if the clone is expanded.

clone_size d_call j_call v_call cdr3_nt cdr3_aa
many NA TRBJ2-7 TRBV11-2 TGTGCCAGCAGCTTGGGCATGAATTCCTACGAGCAGTACTTC CASSLGMNSYEQYF
many TRBD2 TRBJ2-7 TRBV29-1 TGCAGCGTGGGTGGGAGCCCGGGGACTAGCGGGAGCTACGAGCAGTACTTC CSVGGSPGTSGSYEQYF
NA TRBD2 TRBJ2-5 TRBV5-1 TGCGCCAGCAGCCACACTAGCGGGCAGGCGTGGGAGACCCAGTACTTC CASSHTSGQAWETQYF
NA NA TRBJ2-7 TRBV5-8 TGTGCCAGCAGCCAGGAGGGACAGATCTACGAGCAGTACTTC CASSQEGQIYEQYF
NA NA TRBJ2-7 TRBV7-9 TGTGCCAGCAGCCAGGATTGGGGGCCTTGGAGAGCCGAGCAGTACTTC CASSQDWGPWRAEQYF
few NA TRBJ2-1 TRBV12-3/TRBV12-4 TGTGCCAGCAGTTTAATGCAGGGTATTCAACGTGAGCAGTTCTTC CASSLMQGIQREQFF
NA NA TRBJ1-5 TRBV6-5 TGTGCCAGCAGTTACTCGGCAGGGGCGGATCAGCCCCAGCATTTT CASSYSAGADQPQHF
NA NA TRBJ2-5 TRBV11-2 TGTGTCAGCAGCTTAGCTTACAGACGCCAAGAGACCCAGTACTTC CVSSLAYRRQETQYF
NA NA TRBJ2-2 TRBV29-1 TGCAGCGTTAGGGAGAGCAACACCGGGGAGCTGTTTTTT CSVRESNTGELFF
NA TRBD1 TRBJ2-7 TRBV6-6 TGTGCCAGCAGCAGCTCCGGACAGGGCTACGAGCAGTACTTC CASSSSGQGYEQYF
NA TRBD1 TRBJ2-2 TRBV4-1 TGCGCCAGCTGCCGCGGACAGGGGGCTAGCGGGGAGCTGTTTTTT CASCRGQGASGELFF
NA TRBD1 TRBJ1-2 TRBV12-3/TRBV12-4 TGTGCCACCAGTTCTCCGGGACAGGGATATGGCTACACCTTC CATSSPGQGYGYTF
NA NA TRBJ1-6 TRBV29-1 TGCAGCGACGAGGAGTCCTCCAACCTCCACTTT CSDEESSNLHF
NA NA TRBJ1-2 TRBV2 TGTGCCAGCAGGAACGGGAGAAACTATGGCTACACCTTC CASRNGRNYGYTF
many TRBD2 TRBJ2-7 TRBV4-1 TGCGCCAGCAGCCTCCGCGCCGGGACTAGCGGGAGTAGTTACGAGCAGTACTTC CASSLRAGTSGSSYEQYF
NA NA TRBJ1-5 TRBV6-2/TRBV6-3 TGTGCCAGCAGTTACTCCCCAAATAATCAGCCCCAGCATTTT CASSYSPNNQPQHF
NA NA TRBJ2-7 TRBV12-3/TRBV12-4 TGTGCCAGTGCGAAACCCACCTACGAGCAGTACTTC CASAKPTYEQYF